This TCR beta chain was captured in a study of blood T cell repertoires in COVID-19. Germline lookup yields CDR1 MNHNS and CDR2 SASEGT. The CDR3 totals 17 residues. V lost 3 bases to trimming and J lost 4 bases, with 19 bases between them. In the source study's methods: Quantification of nucleated cells was approximated via reference gene primer amplification. Clones were sequenced by immunoSEQ multiplex PCR, and TCRdb holds only the in-frame ones, with some missing. From that table come the V and J calls and clone size; the DNA was used to work out D and trimming. The repertoire consists of just under 45,000 clones, with about 86% occurring once and the leading ten covering roughly 3.7%. Patients from Seattle were sampled longitudinally, starting during active infection.

Sequencing was carried out using peripheral blood. The receptor was isolated from a man aged 35 to 55 with COVID-19, enrolled during active disease. V is TRBV6-1 and J is TRBJ2-4; D might be TRBD1 (5 bases). Here the CDR3 DNA reads TGTGCCAGCAGTGACCTAGAGCCGCTGAAGGGGAAAAACATTCAGTACTTC. It is translated as CASSDLEPLKGKNIQYF.